This T cell receptor (beta chain) came from a study of blood T cell repertoires in COVID-19. In the study overall: Sites across the United States, Italy and Spain contributed samples from acute and convalescent COVID-19. T cells, B-cell-depleted T cells, or PBMCs supplied cDNA or gDNA.

In the authors' methods: Estimates of nucleated cell counts were drawn from the amplification of reference gene primers. The table came from immunoSEQ multiplex PCR; TCRdb's copy has only in-frame clones and leaves some out. The V and J calls and clone size were taken over from that table, and D and trimming were inferred from the DNA. The data show about 260,000 clones, about nine tenths seen once. This CDR3 is 16 amino acids long. Germline-derived CDR1 and CDR2 are SGDLS and YYNGEE. The V segment lost 0 bases and the J segment 7 bases; nucleotides outside the gene matches: 7. Source material: peripheral blood. This TCR was recovered from a woman aged 40-49 years who had recovered from COVID-19. The J gene is TRBJ2-1, the V gene TRBV9; the match to TRBD2 covers 10 bases. CDR3 sequence: CASSVVAASGGNEQFF. CDR3 DNA sequence: TGTGCCAGCAGCGTAGTAGCCGCTAGCGGGGGAAATGAGCAGTTCTTC.